This TCR beta chain came from a study of PD-L1 blockade in urothelial cancer. Study context: Males with urothelial cancer arising in the bladder constituted about nine tenths of the roughly 30 patients. Investigators checked blood 3 weeks (second dose) and 6 weeks after treatment start.

Trimming cost V 1 base and J 3 bases, with 12 bases left between them. This CDR3 contains 16 residues. The germline CDR1 and CDR2 sequences are MGHRA and YSYEKL. What went into each PCR as a spike was synthetic TCR analog templates. Produced via immunoSEQ multiplex PCR; TCRdb's table is partial and in-frame only. The data hold tens of thousands of clones, with around nine tenths observed a single time. Noted time point: pretreatment peripheral blood. This chain joins TRBV4-1 and TRBJ2-2; TRBD1 might be the D (5 bases). Material: PBMCs, obtained around atezolizumab (anti-PD-L1) treatment. This clonotype was obtained from a woman aged 55-69 years with urothelial cancer. The chain's CDR3 is CASSQGLRVDTGELFF. In DNA form, the CDR3 reads TGCGCCAGCAGCCAAGGACTCAGGGTCGACACCGGGGAGCTGTTTTTT.